This T cell receptor beta chain stems from a study of T cells in Graves' hyperthyroidism and ophthalmopathy. Amplified TCR beta CDR3 regions derived from RNA transcripts. First-round RT-PCR with HTBI primers amplified the TCR CDR3 region. TCRdb reprocessed the multiplex PCR reads via MiXCR and lists one record per CDR3 protein. Of approximately 560,000 distinct CDR3 sequences listed, 46% are singletons. This clonotype has only a few counts. The CDR3 length is 13 residues. Trimming cost V 5 bases and J 5 bases, with 16 bases left between them. The germline V gene encodes CDR1 DFQATT and CDR2 SNEGSKA (reference sequence).

The sequencing sample was made of peripheral blood or thyroid tissue (not recorded which). The source is a young woman with Graves' hyperthyroidism. The chain is built from TRBV20-1 and TRBJ2-7; D ambiguous. CDR3: CSARPSPADEQYF. The DNA for the CDR3 is TGCAGTGCTCGACCCTCCCCGGCCGACGAGCAGTACTTC.